This T cell receptor (beta chain) was obtained from a study of regulatory T cells in long-lasting Graves disease. Study results and caveats: TCR diversity was lower in persistent than newly diagnosed Graves' disease.

According to the study, TCR beta libraries were built with iRepertoire HTBI primers and CDR3-region Arm-PCR. TCRdb analysed the multiplex PCR reads with MiXCR anew, one entry per CDR3 protein. In the table there are fewer than 450,000 distinct CDR3 sequences, 15% of which are singletons. Time point specified: newly diagnosed GD, antithyroid drugs for less than 3 months. TCR sequences were obtained from RNA taken from PBMCs. About this clonotype itself: Antigen unknown.

The CDR3 runs 19 residues. Germline CDR1 is MNHNS and CDR2 is SASEGT. The trim removed 6 bases at V and 0 bases at J, leaving 14 bases unmatched. These data were likewise used in another study, on T cells in Graves' hyperthyroidism and ophthalmopathy. Turning to that study: Stable hyperthyroidism: no ophthalmopathy progression over 18 months of follow-up.

Sample: peripheral blood mononuclear cells (PBMCs), taken at new diagnosis, from a patient treated with antithyroid drugs. This TCR came from a woman in her thirties or forties with Graves disease. V is TRBV6-1 and J is TRBJ2-6; 7 nucleotides align to TRBD2. DNA for the CDR3: TGTGCCAGCAGATTGGGTGGCGGGAGCTCGGCCTCTGGGGCCAACGTCCTGACTTTC. It translates to CASRLGGGSSASGANVLTF.